The subject of this entry is one TCR beta chain. Antigen: not known. This sample is drawn from a study of somatic mutations in cytotoxic T cells in rheumatoid arthritis. General study points: For about an eighth of the roughly 65 patients, a single CD8+ clone accounted for more than 20% of CD8+ cells.

The data were produced by immunoSEQ multiplex PCR, yet TCRdb's version contains in-frame clones alone and is incomplete. In the table there are more than 20,000 clones, more than 70% of which are singletons. Healthy control subjects consisted of blood donors (median age roughly 60 years, range about 21-70; 50% to 60% female). V lost 10 bases and J lost 2; bases outside the gene matches: 9. From germline, CDR1 is ENHRY and CDR2 SYGVKD. This CDR3 contains 14 residues. V and J are TRBV10-3 and TRBJ1-1, with TRBD1 matching 8 bases. Sequencing was carried out using CD8+ T cells sorted from blood. The origin of this receptor is a woman in her 50s in good health. The CDR3 DNA is TGTGCCACCGAGGACAGGGAAGACAACACTGAAGCTTTCTTT. Protein: CATEDREDNTEAFF.